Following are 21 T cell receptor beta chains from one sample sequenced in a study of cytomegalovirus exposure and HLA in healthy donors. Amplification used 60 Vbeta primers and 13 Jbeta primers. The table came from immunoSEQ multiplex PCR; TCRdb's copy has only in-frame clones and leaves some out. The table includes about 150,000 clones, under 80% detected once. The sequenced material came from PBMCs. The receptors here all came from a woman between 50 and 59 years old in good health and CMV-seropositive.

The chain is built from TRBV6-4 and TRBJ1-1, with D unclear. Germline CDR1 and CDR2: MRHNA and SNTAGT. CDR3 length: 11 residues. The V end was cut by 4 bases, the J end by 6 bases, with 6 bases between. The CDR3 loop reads CASSAMSEAFF. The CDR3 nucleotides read TGTGCCAGCAGTGCTATGTCTGAAGCTTTCTTT.

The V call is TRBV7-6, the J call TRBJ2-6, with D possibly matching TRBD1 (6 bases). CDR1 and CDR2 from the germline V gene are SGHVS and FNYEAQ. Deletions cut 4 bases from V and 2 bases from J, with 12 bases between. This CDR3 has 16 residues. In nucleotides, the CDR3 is TGTGCCAGCAGCTCCGACAGGTCCCCTGGGGCCAACGTCCTGACTTTC. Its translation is CASSSDRSPGANVLTF. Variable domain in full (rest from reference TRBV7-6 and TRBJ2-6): GAGVSQSPRYKVTKRGQDVALRCDPISGHVSLYWYRQALGQGPEFLTYFNYEAQQDKSGLPNDRFSAERPEGSISTLTIQRTEQRDSAMYRCASSSDRSPGANVLTFGAGSRLTVL.

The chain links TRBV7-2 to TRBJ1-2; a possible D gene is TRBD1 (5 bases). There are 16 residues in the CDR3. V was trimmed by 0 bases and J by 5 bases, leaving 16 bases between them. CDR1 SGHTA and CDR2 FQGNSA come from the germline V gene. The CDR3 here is CASSLARGGGLYGYTF. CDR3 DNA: TGTGCCAGCAGCTTAGCGCGGGGCGGAGGACTTTATGGCTACACCTTC.

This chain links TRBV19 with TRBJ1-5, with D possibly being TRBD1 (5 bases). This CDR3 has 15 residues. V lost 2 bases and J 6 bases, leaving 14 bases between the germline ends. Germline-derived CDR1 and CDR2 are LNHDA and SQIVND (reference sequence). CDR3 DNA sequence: TGTGCCAGTAGTATACAAGCAGGGTATGGTCAGCCCCAGCATTTT. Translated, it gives CASSIQAGYGQPQHF.

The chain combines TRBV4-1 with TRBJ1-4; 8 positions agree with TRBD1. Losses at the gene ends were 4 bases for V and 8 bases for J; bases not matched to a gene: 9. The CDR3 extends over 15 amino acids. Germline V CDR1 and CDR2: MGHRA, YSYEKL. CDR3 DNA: TGCGCCAGCAGCCTAGTTCGGACAGGGTTGGAAAAACTGTTTTTT. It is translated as CASSLVRTGLEKLFF.

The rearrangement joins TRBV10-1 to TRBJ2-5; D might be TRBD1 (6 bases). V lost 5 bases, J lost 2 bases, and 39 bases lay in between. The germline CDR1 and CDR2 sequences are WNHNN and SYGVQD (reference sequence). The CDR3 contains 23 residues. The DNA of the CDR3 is TGCGCCAGCAGTACAGACCCGGACAGAGACGTATCAGTACTTTTTCGTTTACAAGAGACCCAGTACTTC. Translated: CASSTDPDRDVSVLFRLQETQYF.

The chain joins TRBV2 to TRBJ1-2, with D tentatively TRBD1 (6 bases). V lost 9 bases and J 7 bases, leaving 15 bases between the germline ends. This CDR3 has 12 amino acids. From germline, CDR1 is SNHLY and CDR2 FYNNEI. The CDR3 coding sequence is TGTGCCAGGAAGAGAGGGGGAAGTGGCTACACCTTC. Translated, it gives CARKRGGSGYTF.

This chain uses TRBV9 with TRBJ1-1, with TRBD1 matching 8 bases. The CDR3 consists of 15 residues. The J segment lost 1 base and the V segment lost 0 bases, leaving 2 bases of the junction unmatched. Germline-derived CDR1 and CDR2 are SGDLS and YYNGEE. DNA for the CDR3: TGTGCCAGCAGCGTAGGACAGGGGACGAACACTGAAGCTTTCTTT. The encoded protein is CASSVGQGTNTEAFF.

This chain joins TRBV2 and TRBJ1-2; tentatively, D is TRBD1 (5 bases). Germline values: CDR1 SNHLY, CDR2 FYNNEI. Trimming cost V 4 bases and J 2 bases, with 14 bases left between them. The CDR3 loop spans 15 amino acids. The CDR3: CASSAPGGPNYGYTF. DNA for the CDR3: TGTGCCAGCAGTGCCCCCGGGGGACCGAACTATGGCTACACCTTC.

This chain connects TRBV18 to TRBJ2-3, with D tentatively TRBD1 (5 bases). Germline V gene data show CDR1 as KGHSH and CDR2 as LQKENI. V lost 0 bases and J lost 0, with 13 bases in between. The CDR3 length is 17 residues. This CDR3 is CASSPPMWTPSTDTQYF. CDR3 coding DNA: TGTGCCAGCTCACCACCGATGTGGACACCTAGCACAGATACGCAGTATTTT.

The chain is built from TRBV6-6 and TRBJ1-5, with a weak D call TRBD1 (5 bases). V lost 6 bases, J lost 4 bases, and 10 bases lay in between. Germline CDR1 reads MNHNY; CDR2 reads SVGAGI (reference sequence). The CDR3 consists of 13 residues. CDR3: CASSGDRNQPQHF. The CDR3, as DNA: TGTGCCAGCAGCGGCGACAGAAATCAGCCCCAGCATTTT.

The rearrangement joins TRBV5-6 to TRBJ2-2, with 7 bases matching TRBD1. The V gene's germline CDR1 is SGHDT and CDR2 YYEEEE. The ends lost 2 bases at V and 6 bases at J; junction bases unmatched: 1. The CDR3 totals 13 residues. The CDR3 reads CASSLGTAGELFF. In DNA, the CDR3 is TGTGCCAGCAGCTTAGGGACAGCCGGGGAGCTGTTTTTT. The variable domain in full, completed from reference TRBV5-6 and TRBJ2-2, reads DAGVTQSPTHLIKTRGQQVTLRCSPKSGHDTVSWYQQALGQGPQFIFQYYEEEERQRGNFPDRFSGHQFPNYSSELNVNALLLGDSALYLCASSLGTAGELFFGEGSRLTVL.

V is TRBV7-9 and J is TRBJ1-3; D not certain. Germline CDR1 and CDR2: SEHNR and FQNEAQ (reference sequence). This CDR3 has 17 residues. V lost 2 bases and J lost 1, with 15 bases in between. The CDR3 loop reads CASSLSSYRSSGNTIYF. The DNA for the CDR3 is TGTGCCAGCAGCTTATCCTCCTACAGAAGTTCTGGAAACACCATATATTTT.

In DNA, the CDR3 is TGTGCCATCAGTGAGTTGCGAGCGGGGGTAAACACAGATACGCAGTATTTT. The encoded protein is CAISELRAGVNTDTQYF. The chain joins TRBV10-3 to TRBJ2-3; 8 bases align to TRBD2. The CDR3 has 17 residues. Trimming took 1 base from V and 2 from J; bases not matched to a gene: 8. CDR1 and CDR2 (germline): ENHRY, SYGVKD.

The CDR3 DNA sequence: TGCGCCAGCAGCTTATTCGGACAGAGCCAAGAGACCCAGTACTTC. This gives the protein CASSLFGQSQETQYF. The chain recombines TRBV4-1 with TRBJ2-5; D perhaps matches TRBD1 (6 bases). Trimming stripped 5 bases from V and 1 base from J, with 14 bases between. Germline loops: CDR1 MGHRA, CDR2 YSYEKL. The CDR3 is 15 residues long.

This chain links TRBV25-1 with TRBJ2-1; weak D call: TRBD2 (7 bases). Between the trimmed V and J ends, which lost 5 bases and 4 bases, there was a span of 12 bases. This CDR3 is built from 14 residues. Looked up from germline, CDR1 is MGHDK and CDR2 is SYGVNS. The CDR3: CASSRRGPYNEQFF. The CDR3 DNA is TGTGCCAGCAGTAGGCGGGGGCCTTACAATGAGCAGTTCTTC.

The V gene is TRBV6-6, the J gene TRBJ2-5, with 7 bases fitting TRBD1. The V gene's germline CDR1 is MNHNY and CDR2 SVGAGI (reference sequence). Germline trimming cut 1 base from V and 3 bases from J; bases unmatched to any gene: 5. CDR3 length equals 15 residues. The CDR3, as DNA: TGTGCCAGCAGTTACTTTCAACAGGGGAAAGAGACCCAGTACTTC. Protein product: CASSYFQQGKETQYF.

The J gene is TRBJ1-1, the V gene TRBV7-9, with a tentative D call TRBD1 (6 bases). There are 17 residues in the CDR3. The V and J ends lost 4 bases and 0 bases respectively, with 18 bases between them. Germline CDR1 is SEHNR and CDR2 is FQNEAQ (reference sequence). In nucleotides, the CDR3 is TGTGCCAGCAGCTCACAGGGCCGGGACATCATGAACACTGAAGCTTTCTTT. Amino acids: CASSSQGRDIMNTEAFF.

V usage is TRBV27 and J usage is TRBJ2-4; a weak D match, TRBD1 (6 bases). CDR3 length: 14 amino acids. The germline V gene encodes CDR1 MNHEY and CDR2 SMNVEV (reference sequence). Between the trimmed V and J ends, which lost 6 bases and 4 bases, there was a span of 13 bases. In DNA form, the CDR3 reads TGTGCCAGCAGGCCCAGACAGGAGAAAAACATTCAGTACTTC. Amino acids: CASRPRQEKNIQYF.

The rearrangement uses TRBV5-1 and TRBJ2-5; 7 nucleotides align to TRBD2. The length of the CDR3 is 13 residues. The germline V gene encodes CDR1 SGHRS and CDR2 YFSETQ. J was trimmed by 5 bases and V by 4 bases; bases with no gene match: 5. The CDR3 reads CASSLGGVETQYF. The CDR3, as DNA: TGCGCCAGCAGCCTTGGGGGGGTGGAGACCCAGTACTTC.

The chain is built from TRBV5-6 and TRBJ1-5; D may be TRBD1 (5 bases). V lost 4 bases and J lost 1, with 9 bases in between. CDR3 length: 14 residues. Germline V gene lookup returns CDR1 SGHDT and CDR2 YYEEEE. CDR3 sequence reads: CASSPGLSNQPQHF. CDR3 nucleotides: TGTGCCAGCAGCCCGGGACTCAGCAATCAGCCCCAGCATTTT.